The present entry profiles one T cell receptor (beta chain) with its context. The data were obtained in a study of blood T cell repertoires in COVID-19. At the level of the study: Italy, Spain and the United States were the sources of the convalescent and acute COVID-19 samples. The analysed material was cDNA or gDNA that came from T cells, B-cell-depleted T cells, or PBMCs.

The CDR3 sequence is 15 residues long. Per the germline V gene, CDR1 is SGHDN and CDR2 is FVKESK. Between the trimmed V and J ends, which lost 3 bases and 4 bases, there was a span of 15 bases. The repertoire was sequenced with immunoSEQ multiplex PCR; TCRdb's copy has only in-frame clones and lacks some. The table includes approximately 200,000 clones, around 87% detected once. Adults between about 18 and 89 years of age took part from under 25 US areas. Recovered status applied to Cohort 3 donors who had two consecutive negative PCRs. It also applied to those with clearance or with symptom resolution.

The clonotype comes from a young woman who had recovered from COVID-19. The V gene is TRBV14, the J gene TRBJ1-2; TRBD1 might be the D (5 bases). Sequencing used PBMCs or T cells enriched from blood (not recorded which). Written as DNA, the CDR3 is TGTGCCAGCAGCCAGGCCGGGACTCCCGGCTATGGCTACACCTTC. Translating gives CASSQAGTPGYGYTF.